This T cell receptor (beta chain) was retrieved from a study of identical twins. The study's findings and limits: Part of the zero-insertion signal could reflect confounding by invariant MAIT and iNKT cells.

Per germline, CDR1 KGHDR and CDR2 SFDVKD. Trimming stripped 6 bases from V and 3 bases from J, with 8 bases between. The CDR3 is made up of 13 amino acids. As to this clonotype: The antigen is not known.

TCRdb reanalysed the 5' RACE reads using MiXCR and keeps one entry per CDR3 protein. The data hold fewer than 550,000 distinct CDR3 sequences, with around 15% observed a single time. These data were also filed under a second study, of yellow fever vaccine responses in identical twins.

The source of this sequence is a woman between 18 and 29 years old in good health. Sequencing input: CD4+ T cells sorted from blood. The chain employs TRBV24-1 and TRBJ2-1, with D possibly being TRBD2 (5 bases). This CDR3 reads CATSTTNYNEQFF. For the CDR3, the DNA is TGTGCCACCAGTACGACTAACTACAATGAGCAGTTCTTC.